This T cell receptor (beta chain) originates from a study of CD8+CD57+ T cells in acquired aplastic anemia. Study-wide context: Sorted cells (CD4+ and CD8+) yielded DNA amounts that averaged approximately 3 ug.

TCR beta VDJ and CDR3 profiles were obtained from a genomic DNA template. TCRdb reprocessed the reads with MiXCR, giving one entry per CDR3 protein. This repertoire shows roughly 300,000 distinct CDR3 sequences, 45% to 65% found once; its top ten account for roughly 8%. Germline trimming cut 2 bases from V and 7 bases from J; bases unmatched to any gene: 0. The germline CDR1 and CDR2 sequences are KGHDR and SFDVKD. The CDR3 is 13 amino acids. Sequencing input: sorted CD4+, CD8+, or CD8+CD57+ T cells (not recorded which) from PBMCs. V is TRBV24-1 and J is TRBJ1-5, with TRBD1 matching over 8 bases. The receptor was isolated from a human donor with severe aplastic anemia or a healthy control (not recorded which). The DNA of the CDR3 is TGTGCCACCAGTGATTACAGGGGGCAGCCCCAGCATTTT. Protein product: CATSDYRGQPQHF.